This T cell receptor (beta chain) derives from a study of T cells in Graves' hyperthyroidism and ophthalmopathy. This clonotype was observed at least ten times. Its antigen is still unknown. Study-wide points: Ophthalmopathy was separated from stable hyperthyroidism by a 13 V-J model.

Thyroid ultrasound and orbital computed tomography, with clinical symptoms and serum thyroxine and TRAb, informed diagnoses. It was RNA transcripts that yielded the amplified TCR beta CDR3 regions. The HTBI primer set served for first-round RT-PCR of the TCR CDR3. Each CDR3 protein is one row after TCRdb ran MiXCR on the multiplex PCR reads. The table has around 250,000 distinct CDR3 sequences, roughly 17% seen once. The CDR3 is 15 residues long. Germline-derived CDR1 and CDR2 are MDHEN and SYDVKM. Deletions cut 7 bases from V and 5 bases from J, with 20 bases between. The J gene is TRBJ1-2, the V gene TRBV28; D perhaps matches TRBD1 (6 bases). Sequencing was performed on blood. This sequence was found in a young woman with Graves' ophthalmopathy. The CDR3 spells CASNYRQAPYYGYTF. For the CDR3, the DNA is TGTGCCAGCAACTATAGACAGGCTCCTTATTATGGCTACACCTTC.